This T cell receptor (beta chain) emerged from a study of cytomegalovirus exposure and HLA in healthy donors. Overall study findings and caveats: The likely origin of a cluster of highly shared sequence variants was a sequencing artifact.

This CDR3 has 13 residues. V lost 4 bases to trimming and J lost 1 base, with 7 bases between them. CDR1 and CDR2 (germline): MGHRA, YSYEKL. Concerning this clone: Its antigen is not known.

PCR used 60 Vbeta primers and 13 Jbeta primers. Produced via immunoSEQ multiplex PCR; TCRdb's table is partial and in-frame only. The sample contains roughly 55,000 clones, over 55% of which appear only once. Material for sequencing was PBMCs. The chain couples TRBV4-1 to TRBJ1-1, with D maybe TRBD1 (5 bases). The TCR comes from a man aged 35 to 55 in good health and CMV-seropositive. This chain's CDR3 is CASSLGQNTEAFF. The DNA for the CDR3 is TGCGCCAGCAGCCTCGGACAGAACACTGAAGCTTTCTTT.